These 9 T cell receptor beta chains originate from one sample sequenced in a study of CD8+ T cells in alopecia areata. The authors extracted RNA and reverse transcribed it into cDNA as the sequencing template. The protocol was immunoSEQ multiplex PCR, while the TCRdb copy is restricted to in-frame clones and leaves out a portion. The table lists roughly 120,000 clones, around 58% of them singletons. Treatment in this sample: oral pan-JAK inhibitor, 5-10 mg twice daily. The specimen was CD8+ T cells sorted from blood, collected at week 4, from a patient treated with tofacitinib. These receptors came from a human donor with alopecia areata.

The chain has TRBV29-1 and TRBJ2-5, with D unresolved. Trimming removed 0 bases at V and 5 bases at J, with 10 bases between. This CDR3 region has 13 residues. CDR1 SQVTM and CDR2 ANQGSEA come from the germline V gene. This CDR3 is CSVEEGRQETQYF. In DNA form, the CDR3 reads TGCAGCGTTGAAGAAGGGCGGCAGGAGACCCAGTACTTC.

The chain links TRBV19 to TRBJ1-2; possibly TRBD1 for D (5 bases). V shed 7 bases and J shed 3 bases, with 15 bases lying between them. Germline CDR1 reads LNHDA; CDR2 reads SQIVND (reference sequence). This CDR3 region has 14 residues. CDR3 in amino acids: CASINWGGDYGYTF. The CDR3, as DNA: TGTGCCAGTATTAACTGGGGAGGGGACTATGGCTACACCTTC.

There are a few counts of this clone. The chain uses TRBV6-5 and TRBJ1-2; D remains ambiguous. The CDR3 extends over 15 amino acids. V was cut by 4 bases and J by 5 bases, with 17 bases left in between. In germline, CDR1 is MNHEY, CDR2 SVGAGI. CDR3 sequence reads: CASSSPGRDKYGYTF. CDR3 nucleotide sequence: TGTGCCAGCAGTTCCCCGGGCCGCGATAAGTATGGCTACACCTTC.

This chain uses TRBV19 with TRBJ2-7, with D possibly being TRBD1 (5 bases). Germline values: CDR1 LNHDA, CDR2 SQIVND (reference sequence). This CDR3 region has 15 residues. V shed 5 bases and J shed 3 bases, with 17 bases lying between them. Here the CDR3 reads CASSGYRSGGYEQYF. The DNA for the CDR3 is TGTGCCAGTAGTGGCTACAGGTCGGGCGGCTACGAGCAGTACTTC.

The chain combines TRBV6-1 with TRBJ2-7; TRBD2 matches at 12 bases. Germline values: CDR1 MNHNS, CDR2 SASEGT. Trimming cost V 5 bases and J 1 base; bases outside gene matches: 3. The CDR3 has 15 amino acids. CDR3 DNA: TGTGCCAGCAGTTTCACTAGCGGGGGGTCCTACGAGCAGTACTTC. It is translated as CASSFTSGGSYEQYF.

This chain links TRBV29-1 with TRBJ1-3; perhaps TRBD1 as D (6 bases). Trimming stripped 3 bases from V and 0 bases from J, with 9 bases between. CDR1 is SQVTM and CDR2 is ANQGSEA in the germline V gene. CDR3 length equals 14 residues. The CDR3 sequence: CSVDGTNSGNTIYF. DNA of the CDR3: TGCAGCGTTGATGGGACAAACTCTGGAAACACCATATATTTT. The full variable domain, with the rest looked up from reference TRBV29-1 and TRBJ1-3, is SAVISQKPSRDICQRGTSLTIQCQVDSQVTMMFWYRQQPGQSLTLIATANQGSEATYESGFVIDKFPISRPNLTFSTLTVSNMSPEDSSIYLCSVDGTNSGNTIYFGEGSWLTVV.

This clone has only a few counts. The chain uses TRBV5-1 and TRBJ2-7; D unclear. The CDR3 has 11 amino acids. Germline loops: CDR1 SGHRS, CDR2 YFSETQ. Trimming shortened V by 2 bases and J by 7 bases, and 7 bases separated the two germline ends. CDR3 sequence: CASSFGKEQYF. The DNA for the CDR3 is TGCGCCAGCAGCTTTGGAAAGGAGCAGTACTTC.

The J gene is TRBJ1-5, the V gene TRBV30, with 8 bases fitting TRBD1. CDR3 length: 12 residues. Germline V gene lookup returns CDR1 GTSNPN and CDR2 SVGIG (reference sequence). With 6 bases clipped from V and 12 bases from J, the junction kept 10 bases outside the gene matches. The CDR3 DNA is TGTGCCTGCGATACAATAGGGACAGGCCAGCATTTT. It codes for CACDTIGTGQHF.

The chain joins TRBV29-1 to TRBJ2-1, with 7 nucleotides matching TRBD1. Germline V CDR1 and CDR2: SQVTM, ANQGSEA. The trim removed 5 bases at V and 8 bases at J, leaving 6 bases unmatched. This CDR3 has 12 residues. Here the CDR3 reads CSVKTGRDEQFF. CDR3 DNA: TGCAGCGTTAAGACAGGGCGGGATGAGCAGTTCTTC.